This T cell receptor (beta chain) was recorded in a study of shared clonotypes between healthy human individuals. Study results and limitations: Sample collection involved blood only; tissue repertoires are likely different. A generally larger estimated richness was seen in naive subsets than in memory subsets. Sequencing depth was predicted to influence how clonotypes are shared among donors.

Naive CD8 cells, CD45RO-negative and positively selected for CCR7, excluded terminally differentiated effector memory CD45RA+ cells. About this clone itself: The target antigen is unknown.

Assay runs were performed at deep level. The data were produced by immunoSEQ multiplex PCR, yet TCRdb's version contains in-frame clones alone and is incomplete. The data show around 600,000 clones, about 95% seen once. This CDR3 has 16 residues. CDR1 is WSHSY, CDR2 SAAADI, per germline. The junction had 13 bases not matched to a gene; V was cut back by 8 bases and J by 7 bases. The chain is built from TRBV10-2 and TRBJ1-5, with 11 bases that match TRBD1. The sequenced sample consisted of naive CD8+ T cells sorted from blood. This sequence originates from a woman aged 25 to 39 in good health. This chain's CDR3 is CASDRSGTGGRQPQHF. CDR3 DNA sequence: TGCGCCAGCGACCGCTCCGGGACAGGGGGACGGCAGCCCCAGCATTTT.